This TCR beta chain was captured by sequencing in a study of blood T cell dynamics during melanoma immunotherapy. Method: immunoSEQ multiplex PCR; TCRdb's copy keeps in-frame clones and lacks some. The table includes more than 14,000 clones, 70% to 90% detected once. Time point: week 3, after first cycle of checkpoint inhibitor. The specimen was blood, collected from a patient treated with checkpoint blockade. The TCR comes from a human donor with melanoma.

The CDR3 DNA reads TGTGCCAGCAGTTCGGGGGGGGCGTTCTTGAACACTGAAGCTTTCTTT. Protein product: CASSSGGAFLNTEAFF. V is TRBV28 and J is TRBJ1-1, with D possibly TRBD1 on 6 matching bases. Germline V lookup: CDR1 MDHEN, CDR2 SYDVKM. The length of the CDR3 is 16 residues. Trimming stripped 4 bases from V and 0 bases from J, with 15 bases between.